The rows below give T cell receptor beta chains drawn from one sample of a study of T cell responses to AZD1222 COVID-19 vaccine. Sequencing was performed with immunoSEQ multiplex PCR; in TCRdb, only in-frame clones are kept and a portion is missing. The sample comprises some 120,000 clones, about 90% of which are singletons, and over 6.5% rests with the top ten. Sample: peripheral blood, taken on day 0 of AZD1222 vaccination. These receptors were taken from an adult in good health. The CDR3 runs from the conserved cysteine through the conserved F or W. Each record gives: J gene, V gene, CDR3 length, clone size, D gene, CDR3 protein, CDR3 DNA. D genes are given only for firm matches. A clone size is listed for some rows: how often the clone was seen (once, few, many), or a class if it is expanded.

TRBJ2-5 TRBV10-3 14 - - CAIRSGGPRETQYF TGTGCCATCAGGTCCGGGGGGCCCCGTGAGACCCAGTACTTC
TRBJ1-2 TRBV11-2 16 - - CASSSPRAGLNYGYTF TGTGCCAGCAGCTCCCCGCGGGCCGGGTTGAACTATGGCTACACCTTC
TRBJ1-5 TRBV11-2 15 - - CASSLGVRGSQPQHF TGTGCCAGCAGCTTAGGAGTCAGGGGCAGTCAGCCCCAGCATTTT
TRBJ1-3 TRBV28 14 - - CASGSGGSGNTIYF TGTGCCAGCGGAAGTGGGGGCTCTGGAAACACCATATATTTT
TRBJ2-7 TRBV7-2 15 once - CASSIEGVSAYEQYF TGTGCCAGCAGCATAGAAGGGGTTAGTGCGTACGAGCAGTACTTC
TRBJ1-3 TRBV30 15 - - CAWSPTRRLGNTIYF TGTGCCTGGAGCCCTACGCGGAGGTTAGGAAACACCATATATTTT
TRBJ2-2 TRBV10-3 16 - TRBD1 CAIRRDRDESTGELFF TGTGCCATCAGGCGGGACAGGGATGAAAGCACCGGGGAGCTGTTTTTT
TRBJ2-5 TRBV10-3 14 once TRBD2 CAIREGLAGLAQYF TGTGCCATCCGGGAAGGACTAGCGGGACTTGCCCAGTACTTC
TRBJ2-7 TRBV9 15 - - CASSVGGSRGYEQYF TGTGCCAGCAGCGTAGGAGGCTCCCGGGGGTACGAGCAGTACTTC
TRBJ1-1 TRBV18 15 once - CASSPSGTGNTEAFF TGTGCCAGCTCACCGTCCGGGACCGGGAACACTGAAGCTTTCTTT
TRBJ2-2 TRBV29-1 16 - - CSALGTQGLRTGELFF TGCAGCGCTCTGGGTACCCAGGGGCTAAGGACCGGGGAGCTGTTTTTT
TRBJ2-7 TRBV18 13 - TRBD1 CASSLGQGDEQYF TGTGCCAGCTCACTGGGACAGGGAGACGAGCAGTACTTC
TRBJ2-7 TRBV12-5 13 few - CASGHGRGYEQYF TGTGCTAGTGGTCATGGGCGAGGCTACGAGCAGTACTTC
TRBJ2-1 TRBV11-2 16 - TRBD1 CASSTQTGLDANEQFF TGTGCCAGCAGCACCCAGACAGGGTTGGATGCCAATGAGCAGTTCTTC